A single sample is the source of the 19 T cell receptor beta chains below, sequenced in a study of T cell clones after liver transplantation. TCRdb's table, derived via immunoSEQ multiplex PCR, lists solely in-frame clones and lacks some. Of about 75,000 clones in the sample, roughly 84% were seen once. Material: CD4+ T cells from blood, obtained 48 months after liver transplant. Source of these receptors: a human patient who received a liver transplant. Some T cells may be supplied by the graft donor.

The gene calls are TRBV11-2 and TRBJ2-1, with 8 bases lining up with TRBD1. Germline CDR1 is SGHAT and CDR2 is FQNNGV. The CDR3 loop spans 15 amino acids. With 5 bases clipped from V and 4 bases from J, the junction kept 7 bases outside the gene matches. In DNA, the CDR3 is TGTGCCAGCAGCACACTCAACAGGGGGTACAATGAGCAGTTCTTC. Translating it yields CASSTLNRGYNEQFF.

The genes are TRBV4-2 and TRBJ2-1, with D hard to call. Germline V lookup: CDR1 LGHNA, CDR2 YNFKEQ. The CDR3 runs 16 residues. Trimming removed 0 bases from V and 0 bases from J, with 9 bases in between. CDR3 DNA sequence: TGTGCCAGCAGCCAAGATCCCTCTAGCTCCTACAATGAGCAGTTCTTC. Protein: CASSQDPSSSYNEQFF.

The CDR3 region is CASSRHSNQPQHF. In nucleotides, the CDR3 is TGTGCCAGTAGTCGGCACAGCAATCAGCCCCAGCATTTT. V and J are TRBV19 and TRBJ1-5, with unresolved D. Trimming cost V 5 bases and J 1 base, with 6 bases left between them. Germline-derived CDR1 and CDR2 are LNHDA and SQIVND (reference sequence). There are 13 residues in the CDR3.

This chain connects TRBV7-8 to TRBJ1-1, with D hard to call. V was pared by 0 bases and J by 5 bases, with 16 bases between. The CDR3 is made up of 16 amino acids. Germline CDR1 is SGHVS and CDR2 is FQNEAQ. The CDR3 coding sequence is TGTGCCAGCAGCTTAGCCAGTCTAGTGACGAGGACTGAAGCTTTCTTT. Its translation: CASSLASLVTRTEAFF.

Here the CDR3 reads CASSPRQGMTSYNEQFF. CDR3 in DNA: TGTGCCAGCTCACCACGACAGGGAATGACGTCCTACAATGAGCAGTTCTTC. The chain carries TRBV18 and TRBJ2-1; 7 positions agree with TRBD1. CDR1 is KGHSH, CDR2 LQKENI, per germline. Unmatched junction bases numbered 7, after V lost 1 base and J lost 1 base. The CDR3 runs 17 residues.

The chain employs TRBV19 and TRBJ2-5; the D is unclear. CDR1 is LNHDA and CDR2 is SQIVND in the germline V gene (reference sequence). The germline V and J ends were trimmed by 1 base and 1 base, with 10 bases remaining between them. The CDR3 consists of 15 residues. The CDR3 protein is CASSIGGLVQETQYF. The CDR3, as DNA: TGTGCCAGTAGTATAGGGGGTCTCGTCCAAGAGACCCAGTACTTC.

The chain has TRBV7-2 and TRBJ2-3; possible D gene TRBD2, 5 bases. Trimming pared 5 bases from V and 0 bases from J, leaving 12 bases between. Germline loops: CDR1 SGHTA, CDR2 FQGNSA. The CDR3 has 15 amino acids. CDR3 residues: CASSPWTGSTDTQYF. The CDR3 nucleotides are TGTGCCAGCAGCCCTTGGACGGGGAGCACAGATACGCAGTATTTT.

This rearrangement joins TRBV7-3 to TRBJ2-3, with TRBD2 identical over 10 bases. The ends lost 3 bases at V and 5 bases at J; junction bases unmatched: 14. CDR3 length: 18 amino acids. CDR1 and CDR2 from the germline V gene are SGHTA and FQGTGA. In nucleotides, the CDR3 is TGTGCCAGCAGCTTCGTTCCCTCTGCTAGCGGGAGTTTAGATACGCAGTATTTT. This sequence encodes CASSFVPSASGSLDTQYF.

This clone was observed a single time. The genes are TRBV11-2 and TRBJ1-1; 9 bases are shared with TRBD1. Germline V gene sequence: CDR1 SGHAT, CDR2 FQNNGV. The CDR3 spans 19 residues. The J segment lost 4 bases and the V segment lost 5 bases, leaving 20 bases of the junction unmatched. Here the CDR3 reads CASSLSPAGTGTSGTEAFF. As DNA, the CDR3 is TGTGCCAGCAGCCTGAGCCCCGCCGGGACAGGGACTTCTGGCACTGAAGCTTTCTTT.

The V and J genes are TRBV4-3 and TRBJ1-2; the D is unclear. V lost 0 bases and J 2 bases, leaving 10 bases between the germline ends. The CDR3 totals 15 residues. Per germline, CDR1 LGHNA and CDR2 YSLEER. CDR3 bases: TGCGCCAGCAGCCAAGATACGGACGGGAACTATGGCTACACCTTC. Translation: CASSQDTDGNYGYTF.

This chain joins TRBV27 and TRBJ2-6; tentatively, D is TRBD1 (5 bases). From germline, CDR1 is MNHEY and CDR2 SMNVEV (reference sequence). Deletions cut 5 bases from V and 0 bases from J, with 11 bases between. The CDR3 loop spans 16 amino acids. As DNA, the CDR3 is TGTGCCAGCAGTCCAAGACAGAGCTCTGGGGCCAACGTCCTGACTTTC. Protein sequence: CASSPRQSSGANVLTF.

Many counts were recorded for this clone. In DNA form, the CDR3 reads TGCGCCAGCAGCCAAGCAGCGGAGTACACAGATACGCAGTATTTT. It is translated as CASSQAAEYTDTQYF. The chain couples TRBV4-3 to TRBJ2-3, with D perhaps TRBD2 (5 bases). The germline V and J ends were trimmed by 1 base and 2 bases, with 10 bases remaining between them. CDR1 is LGHNA and CDR2 is YSLEER in the germline V gene. The CDR3 consists of 15 residues.

The chain uses TRBV6-5 and TRBJ2-7, with D possibly being TRBD1 or TRBD2 (6 bases each). V lost 11 bases and J 4 bases, leaving 9 bases between the germline ends. The V gene's germline CDR1 is MNHEY and CDR2 SVGAGI. The CDR3 loop spans 10 amino acids. CDR3: CAGGLYEQYF. CDR3 bases: TGTGCCGGGGGGCTGTACGAGCAGTACTTC.

J is TRBJ2-3 and V is TRBV9; 8 bases fit TRBD1. The germline gives CDR1 SGDLS, CDR2 YYNGEE. This CDR3 is built from 17 residues. With V trimmed by 0 bases and J by 4 bases, 10 bases remained unmatched. CDR3 region: CASSVVGARQGPDTQYF. The CDR3 DNA follows: TGTGCCAGCAGCGTAGTGGGGGCCCGACAGGGGCCAGATACGCAGTATTTT.

The chain joins TRBV5-1 to TRBJ1-3; D is possibly TRBD1 (6 bases). Trimming removed 5 bases from V and 4 bases from J, with 19 bases in between. CDR1 is SGHRS and CDR2 is YFSETQ in the germline V gene. This CDR3 has 16 residues. CDR3 coding DNA: TGCGCCAGCAGACCCGATCCCAGGGGATCGGGAAACACCATATATTTT. Its translation is CASRPDPRGSGNTIYF.

This clone has a handful of counts. V and J are TRBV27 and TRBJ2-7; D gene unclear. V was clipped by 6 bases and J by 6 bases, with 9 bases between them. The CDR3 consists of 11 residues. The germline V gene encodes CDR1 MNHEY and CDR2 SMNVEV (reference sequence). The CDR3 nucleotides are TGTGCCAGCAGGCACGGTACCGAGCAGTACTTC. Amino acids: CASRHGTEQYF.

The chain combines TRBV29-1 with TRBJ2-1, with 10 bases identical to TRBD2. Trimming took 6 bases from V and 5 from J; bases not matched to a gene: 16. This CDR3 has 17 residues. CDR1 and CDR2 from the germline V gene are SQVTM and ANQGSEA. Written as DNA, the CDR3 is TGCAGCGTGGACTCATTCAGCGGGGGGGTACTGAACAATGAGCAGTTCTTC. Translation gives CSVDSFSGGVLNNEQFF.

J is TRBJ1-6 and V is TRBV9; tentatively, D is TRBD1 (5 bases). Germline CDR1 reads SGDLS; CDR2 reads YYNGEE. The ends were cut back, 4 bases at V and 7 bases at J, with 15 bases in the middle. The CDR3 has 15 amino acids. The CDR3 spells CASSPRGGGNSPLHF. The CDR3 DNA reads as TGTGCCAGCAGCCCCCGTGGGGGGGGGAATTCACCCCTCCACTTT.

The chain has TRBV28 and TRBJ2-3, with TRBD1 matching over 7 bases. The CDR3 loop spans 16 amino acids. CDR1 MDHEN and CDR2 SYDVKM come from the germline V gene. Trimming removed 5 bases from V and 2 bases from J; junction bases left unmatched: 10. The CDR3 region is CASSRRRQGNTDTQYF. Written as DNA, the CDR3 is TGTGCCAGCAGTCGCCGCCGACAGGGAAACACAGATACGCAGTATTTT. Full variable domain (remainder filled in from reference TRBV28 and TRBJ2-3): DVKVTQSSRYLVKRTGEKVFLECVQDMDHENMFWYRQDPGLGLRLIYFSYDVKMKEKGDIPEGYSVSREKKERFSLILESASTNQTSMYLCASSRRRQGNTDTQYFGPGTRLTVL.